Below are 17 T cell receptor beta chains sequenced from a single sample in a study of OX40 agonist ivuxolimab in advanced cancers. Library preparation was by the immunoSEQ multiplex PCR assay. Not all clones reach the TCRdb copy of this immuneACCESS table, which keeps in-frame sequences only. Checked studies attribute under half of the gap to unresolved V genes and leave the rest unexplained. This sample has some 130,000 clones in its table, and approximately 94% of those were observed once. The ten largest make up 1% of the sample. This specimen was CD4+ or CD8+ T cells sorted from blood, taken in a trial of the OX40 agonist ivuxolimab. Source of these receptors: an adult with an advanced solid tumor such as melanoma, head and neck, liver or kidney cancer.

This chain links TRBV7-9 with TRBJ2-7; TRBD2 matches at 7 bases. The CDR3 spans 12 residues. Germline CDR1 SEHNR, CDR2 FQNEAQ (reference sequence). V lost 8 bases and J lost 9; bases outside the gene matches: 10. The CDR3 region is CASAGRADLQYF. In DNA form, the CDR3 reads TGTGCCAGCGCGGGGAGGGCAGACTTGCAGTACTTC. The entire variable domain, with the rest obtained from reference TRBV7-9 and TRBJ2-7, is as follows: DTGVSQNPRHKITKRGQNVTFRCDPISEHNRLYWYRQTLGQGPEFLTYFQNEAQLEKSRLLSDRFSAERPKGSFSTLEIQRTEQGDSAMYLCASAGRADLQYFGPGTRLTVT.

The V gene is TRBV6-6, the J gene TRBJ2-7; D is uncertain. This CDR3 spans 14 amino acids. Trimming cost V 2 bases and J 1 base, with 9 bases left between them. Per the germline V gene, CDR1 is MNHNY and CDR2 is SVGAGI (reference sequence). The CDR3 DNA follows: TGTGCCAGCAGTTACGACGGAGTTTCCTACGAGCAGTACTTC. Translating it yields CASSYDGVSYEQYF.

V gene TRBV5-1 combines with J gene TRBJ2-2, with 14 positions matching TRBD2. Germline V gives CDR1 SGHRS, CDR2 YFSETQ. The CDR3 is 15 amino acids. With V trimmed by 4 bases and J by 7 bases, 3 bases remained unmatched. The CDR3: CASSPGTSGSGELFF. The CDR3 coding sequence is TGCGCCAGCAGCCCGGGGACTAGCGGGAGCGGGGAGCTGTTTTTT.

This sequence joins TRBV27 and TRBJ2-1; D is possibly TRBD2 (7 bases). Germline V lookup: CDR1 MNHEY, CDR2 SMNVEV (reference sequence). V shed 2 bases and J shed 5 bases, with 25 bases lying between them. The CDR3 extends over 19 amino acids. This CDR3 is CASSLNTPGQWGGHNEQFF. In DNA form, the CDR3 reads TGTGCCAGCAGTTTAAATACCCCGGGACAATGGGGGGGACACAATGAGCAGTTCTTC.

This chain links TRBV27 with TRBJ1-1; D possibly corresponds to TRBD1 (6 bases). The CDR3 length is 14 residues. Germline values: CDR1 MNHEY, CDR2 SMNVEV (reference sequence). Between the trimmed V and J ends, which lost 3 bases and 2 bases, there was a span of 10 bases. The DNA for the CDR3 is TGTGCCAGCAGTTTTCACAGGGCTAACACTGAAGCTTTCTTT. As protein: CASSFHRANTEAFF.

The chain links TRBV19 to TRBJ2-7; 9 positions match TRBD1. Germline trimming cut 1 base from V and 0 bases from J; bases unmatched to any gene: 7. CDR3 size: 17 residues. CDR1 LNHDA and CDR2 SQIVND come from the germline V gene (reference sequence). CDR3 region: CASSIAPGQGLSYEQYF. CDR3 bases: TGTGCCAGTAGTATAGCACCCGGACAGGGGCTCTCCTACGAGCAGTACTTC.

This chain links TRBV6-1 with TRBJ1-2; 9 bases match TRBD1. Germline loops: CDR1 MNHNS, CDR2 SASEGT. V lost 4 bases and J lost 7; bases outside the gene matches: 4. The CDR3 runs to 13 residues. Here the CDR3 reads CASSVGQGFGYTF. The CDR3 coding sequence is TGTGCCAGCAGTGTGGGACAGGGTTTTGGCTACACCTTC.

This chain joins TRBV11-2 and TRBJ2-1; D call uncertain. CDR1 and CDR2 from the germline V gene are SGHAT and FQNNGV. CDR3 length: 14 residues. V dropped 2 bases and J dropped 5 bases, with 10 bases sitting between them. CDR3 sequence (DNA): TGTGCCAGCAGCTTAAATCGGGCCAACAATGAGCAGTTCTTC. This translates into CASSLNRANNEQFF. The whole variable domain, filled in from reference TRBV11-2 and TRBJ2-1, reads EAGVAQSPRYKIIEKRQSVAFWCNPISGHATLYWYQQILGQGPKLLIQFQNNGVVDDSQLPKDRFSAERLKGVDSTLKIQPAKLEDSAVYLCASSLNRANNEQFFGPGTRLTVL.

This clone was counted a few times. The rearrangement links TRBV27 to TRBJ2-7; D gene ambiguous. CDR3 length: 14 amino acids. CDR1 and CDR2 from the germline V gene are MNHEY and SMNVEV (reference sequence). The V and J ends lost 2 bases and 2 bases respectively, with 10 bases between them. CDR3: CASSLVAGAYEQYF. CDR3 DNA: TGTGCCAGCAGTTTAGTGGCCGGAGCCTACGAGCAGTACTTC.

The CDR3 DNA sequence: TGTGCCAGCAGCTTAGCTCTCCCGGGAGGCACCATATATTTT. Its translation is CASSLALPGGTIYF. The chain joins TRBV7-6 to TRBJ1-3; D gene ambiguous. This CDR3 contains 14 residues. The germline V and J ends were trimmed by 0 bases and 9 bases, with 12 bases remaining between them. Per the germline V gene, CDR1 is SGHVS and CDR2 is FNYEAQ.

This sequence joins TRBV7-3 and TRBJ2-3; either TRBD1 or TRBD2 may fit D (5 bases each). Trimming pared 5 bases from V and 8 bases from J, leaving 17 bases between. The CDR3 extends over 14 amino acids. Per the germline V gene, CDR1 is SGHTA and CDR2 is FQGTGA. The DNA of the CDR3 is TGTGCCAGCAGCCTCCGGGACGATCTCGGTACGCAGTATTTT. It yields the protein CASSLRDDLGTQYF.

The chain carries TRBV30 and TRBJ2-3, with 9 positions matching TRBD1. After removal of 7 bases from V and 1 base from J, the junction contained 3 bases not matched to a gene. Germline lookup yields CDR1 GTSNPN and CDR2 SVGIG (reference sequence). The CDR3 extends over 13 amino acids. DNA of the CDR3: TGTGCCTTTGACAGGGGGGGCACAGATACGCAGTATTTT. Translating it yields CAFDRGGTDTQYF. Full variable domain (missing parts from reference TRBV30 and TRBJ2-3): SQTIHQWPATLVQPVGSPLSLECTVEGTSNPNLYWYRQAAGRGLQLLFYSVGIGQISSEVPQNLSASRPQDRQFILSSKKLLLSDSGFYLCAFDRGGTDTQYFGPGTRLTVL.

This clone was detected only once. The V gene is TRBV5-6, the J gene TRBJ1-6; D unclear. CDR3 length equals 16 residues. From germline, CDR1 is SGHDT and CDR2 YYEEEE. The V gene lost 0 bases and the J gene lost 7 bases, with 14 bases spanning the gap. The chain's CDR3 is CASSLGISYSNSPLHF. The CDR3, as DNA: TGTGCCAGCAGCTTGGGGATTTCATACTCAAATTCACCCCTCCACTTT.

This chain uses TRBV5-4 with TRBJ2-7, with D perhaps matching TRBD2 (5 bases). Germline V CDR1 and CDR2: SGHNT, YYREEE (reference sequence). This CDR3 contains 17 residues. The V and J ends lost 4 bases and 6 bases respectively, with 26 bases between them. The CDR3: CASSPVQTTRSRREQYF. DNA for the CDR3: TGTGCCAGCAGCCCCGTACAGACTACTCGCTCGCGTCGCGAGCAGTACTTC.

On this clone: One junction end does not reproduce the germline sequence, and a read error may be involved. The rearrangement uses TRBV30 and TRBJ1-2, with D unclear. Germline CDR1 is GTSNPN and CDR2 is SVGIG (reference sequence). This CDR3 comprises 14 residues. The CDR3 is CAWSTRTGNFGYTF. CDR3 DNA: TGTGCCTGGAGTACCCGGACGGGGAACTTTGGCTACACCTTC.

This chain joins TRBV7-2 and TRBJ2-2; D is unresolved. The germline V gene encodes CDR1 SGHTA and CDR2 FQGNSA. Trimming took 3 bases from V and 6 from J, leaving 8 bases between them. CDR3 size: 13 residues. The CDR3 is CASSLRMAGELFF. DNA of the CDR3: TGTGCCAGCAGCTTGAGAATGGCCGGGGAGCTGTTTTTT. Drawing the rest from reference TRBV7-2 and TRBJ2-2, the complete variable domain is GAGVSQSPSNKVTEKGKDVELRCDPISGHTALYWYRQSLGQGLEFLIYFQGNSAPDKSGLPSDRFSAERTGGSVSTLTIQRTQQEDSAVYLCASSLRMAGELFFGEGSRLTVL.

The rearrangement uses TRBV28 and TRBJ2-7, with 12 bases identical to TRBD2. V lost 6 bases and J lost 6; bases outside the gene matches: 12. The CDR3 consists of 16 residues. The germline CDR1 and CDR2 sequences are MDHEN and SYDVKM. CDR3 sequence: CASSTTSGRSLSEQYF. CDR3 nucleotide sequence: TGTGCCAGCAGCACCACTAGCGGGAGGTCTCTCTCCGAGCAGTACTTC.